This T cell receptor (beta chain) derives from a study of blood T cell repertoires in COVID-19. Data came from immunoSEQ multiplex PCR; TCRdb stores just in-frame clones and leaves some out. The sample shows about 350,000 clones, roughly 86% of them seen only once. The V end lost 7 bases, the J end lost 0 bases, and 6 bases lay between the germline ends. CDR1 and CDR2 from the germline V gene are MDHEN and SYDVKM. This CDR3 is built from 13 residues. A case of COVID-19 had been met by exposed participants within 2 weeks before study entry. Sequenced input: PBMCs or T cells enriched from blood (not recorded which). The gene calls are TRBV28 and TRBJ1-4; D call uncertain. The source is a woman in her 30s who had been exposed to COVID-19. CDR3 loop: CASTPSTNEKLFF. In nucleotides, the CDR3 is TGTGCCAGCACTCCCTCAACTAATGAAAAACTGTTTTTT. The variable domain in full, completed from reference TRBV28 and TRBJ1-4, reads DVKVTQSSRYLVKRTGEKVFLECVQDMDHENMFWYRQDPGLGLRLIYFSYDVKMKEKGDIPEGYSVSREKKERFSLILESASTNQTSMYLCASTPSTNEKLFFGSGTQLSVL.